This T cell receptor beta chain comes out of a study of vaccination and CD4 T cells after COVID-19. Study-wide context: Convalescent patients were SARS-CoV-2 positive by nasal swab PCR; several mild, one severe. Taking of post-vaccine samples occurred a median around 70 days after dose two (range 14 to 241). The study's findings and limits: The median proportion of reactive clones detected only post-vaccination in convalescent patients was about 87%.

This CDR3 has 15 amino acids. Germline CDR1 DFQATT, CDR2 SNEGSKA (reference sequence). The V segment lost 8 bases and the J segment 0 bases; nucleotides outside the gene matches: 11. Regarding this clonotype: The antigen is undetermined.

The Oncomine TCR Beta short-read assay sequenced DNA from cultured CD4+ T cells. TCRdb used MiXCR to reprocess the PCR reads, holding one entry per CDR3 protein. The data show fewer than 15,000 distinct CDR3 sequences, with around 40% seen just once and 7.8% held by the top ten. The sample's treatment: roughly 10-day PBMC culture with coronavirus spike peptide pools or control peptides (ViraFEST assay). When approximately nine days of culture had elapsed, CD4+ T cells were isolated by negative selection. The sequenced sample was CD4+ T cells from blood, cultured in vitro, obtained after SARS-CoV-2 vaccination. This TCR was recovered from a human donor who had recovered from COVID-19. This sequence joins TRBV20-1 and TRBJ2-3, with TRBD2 matching over 7 bases. Here the CDR3 DNA reads TGCAGTACAAAAAACCCTAGCGGTAGCACAGATACGCAGTATTTT. This gives the protein CSTKNPSGSTDTQYF.